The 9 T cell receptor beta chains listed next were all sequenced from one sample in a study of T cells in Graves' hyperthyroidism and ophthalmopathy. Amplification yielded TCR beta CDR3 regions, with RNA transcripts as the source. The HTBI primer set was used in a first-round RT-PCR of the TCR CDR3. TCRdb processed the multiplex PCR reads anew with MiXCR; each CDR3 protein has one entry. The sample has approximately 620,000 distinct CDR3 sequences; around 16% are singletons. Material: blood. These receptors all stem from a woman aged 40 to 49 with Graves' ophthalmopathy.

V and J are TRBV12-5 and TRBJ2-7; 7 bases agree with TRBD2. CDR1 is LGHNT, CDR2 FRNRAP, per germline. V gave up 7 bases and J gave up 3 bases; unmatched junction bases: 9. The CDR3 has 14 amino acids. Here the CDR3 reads CASAPPGLNYEQYF. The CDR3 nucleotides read TGTGCTAGTGCTCCGCCGGGACTAAACTACGAGCAGTACTTC.

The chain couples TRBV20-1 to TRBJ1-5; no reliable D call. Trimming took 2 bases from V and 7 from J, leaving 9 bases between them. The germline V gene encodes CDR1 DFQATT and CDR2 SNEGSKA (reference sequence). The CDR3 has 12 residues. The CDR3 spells CSARLSGQPQHF. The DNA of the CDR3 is TGCAGTGCTAGACTCAGCGGGCAGCCCCAGCATTTT.

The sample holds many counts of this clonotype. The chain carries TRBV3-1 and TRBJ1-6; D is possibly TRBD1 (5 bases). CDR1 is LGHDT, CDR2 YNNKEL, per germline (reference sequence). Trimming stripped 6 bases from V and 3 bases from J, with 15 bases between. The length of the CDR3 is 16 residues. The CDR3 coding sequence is TGTGCCAGCAGGCAGTCCTGGGACGGCTATAATTCACCCCTCCACTTT. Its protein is CASRQSWDGYNSPLHF.

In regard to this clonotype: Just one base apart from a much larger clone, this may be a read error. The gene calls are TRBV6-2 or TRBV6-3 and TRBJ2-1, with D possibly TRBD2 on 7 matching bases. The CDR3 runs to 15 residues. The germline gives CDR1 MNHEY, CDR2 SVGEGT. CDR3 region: CAGSSGLGGYNEQFF. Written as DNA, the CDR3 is TGTGCCGGCAGTTCAGGACTAGGGGGTTACAATGAGCAGTTCTTC.

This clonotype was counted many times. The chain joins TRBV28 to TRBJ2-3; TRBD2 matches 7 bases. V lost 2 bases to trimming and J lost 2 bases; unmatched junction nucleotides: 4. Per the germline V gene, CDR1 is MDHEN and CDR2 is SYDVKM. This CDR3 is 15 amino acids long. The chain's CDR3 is CASSLAAGYTDTQYF. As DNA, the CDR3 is TGTGCCAGCAGTTTAGCAGCGGGGTACACAGATACGCAGTATTTT.

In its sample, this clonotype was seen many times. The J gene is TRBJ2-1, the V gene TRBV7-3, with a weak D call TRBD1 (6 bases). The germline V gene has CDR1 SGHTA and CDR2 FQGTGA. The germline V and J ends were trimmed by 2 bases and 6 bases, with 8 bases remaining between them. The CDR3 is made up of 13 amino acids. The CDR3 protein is CASSLGQINEQFF. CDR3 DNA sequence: TGTGCCAGCAGCTTAGGACAGATCAATGAGCAGTTCTTC.

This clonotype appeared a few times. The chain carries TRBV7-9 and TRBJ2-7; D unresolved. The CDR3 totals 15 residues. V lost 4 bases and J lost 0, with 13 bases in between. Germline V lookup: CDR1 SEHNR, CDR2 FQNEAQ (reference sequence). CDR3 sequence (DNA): TGTGCCAGCAGCTCCCAGGAGTACCTCTCCTACGAGCAGTACTTC. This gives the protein CASSSQEYLSYEQYF.

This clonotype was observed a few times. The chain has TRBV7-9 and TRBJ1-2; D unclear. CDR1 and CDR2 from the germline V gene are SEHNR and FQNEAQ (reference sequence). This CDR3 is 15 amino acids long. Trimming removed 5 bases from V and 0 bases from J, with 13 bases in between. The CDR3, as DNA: TGTGCCAGCAGCCTGACGGATTTACCTAACTATGGCTACACCTTC. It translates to CASSLTDLPNYGYTF.

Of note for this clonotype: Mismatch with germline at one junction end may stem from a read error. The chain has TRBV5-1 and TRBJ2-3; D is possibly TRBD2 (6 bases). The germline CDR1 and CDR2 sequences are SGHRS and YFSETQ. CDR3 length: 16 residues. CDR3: CASSHLAIHSTDTQYF. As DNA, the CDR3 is TGTGCCAGCAGCCATCTAGCGATTCATAGCACAGATACGCAGTATTTT.